This TCR beta chain was profiled in a study of OX40 agonist ivuxolimab in advanced cancers. Study findings and constraints: CD8+ T cells showed, on average, more clonal expansion than CD4+ cells. Both blood CD4+ and CD8+ T cells showed clonal growth by week 6 at 0.1 to 3.0 mg/kg.

Of note for this clone: The antigen remains undetermined.

Data came from immunoSEQ multiplex PCR; TCRdb stores just in-frame clones and leaves some out. Of about 90,000 clones in the sample, more than 80% are singletons; the top ten hold over 7%. This CDR3 comprises 15 residues. The V gene end was trimmed by 4 bases and the J gene end by 4 bases; junction bases not matched to a gene: 8. The germline CDR1 and CDR2 sequences are SGHNT and YYREEE (reference sequence). The chain links TRBV5-4 to TRBJ2-7; 10 bases map to TRBD2. The receptor comes from an adult with an advanced solid tumor such as melanoma, head and neck, liver or kidney cancer. Sequenced material: CD4+ or CD8+ T cells sorted from blood, taken in a trial of the OX40 agonist ivuxolimab. The DNA of the CDR3 is TGTGCCAGCAGCCTTTCTAGCGGGGGCGGGTACGAGCAGTACTTC. Translation: CASSLSSGGGYEQYF.